This entry lists 26 T cell receptor beta chains sequenced from one sample in a study of T cells in Graves' hyperthyroidism and ophthalmopathy. The TCR beta CDR3 regions underwent amplification using RNA transcripts as the source. First-round RT-PCR with HTBI primers amplified the TCR CDR3 region. TCRdb recomputed calls from the multiplex PCR reads with MiXCR, one row per CDR3 protein. The profile shows about 620,000 distinct CDR3 sequences, about 17% of them singletons. Sequencing input: blood. Every receptor here comes from a woman aged 25 to 39 with Graves' hyperthyroidism.

In its sample, this clonotype was seen many times. The V and J genes are TRBV20-1 and TRBJ2-3, with 9 bases lining up with TRBD1. The CDR3 is 13 amino acids. CDR1 and CDR2 (germline): DFQATT, SNEGSKA (reference sequence). This CDR3 reads CSTGQGLIDTQYF. The CDR3 DNA follows: TGCAGCACCGGACAGGGGCTTATAGATACGCAGTATTTT.

The chain couples TRBV19 to TRBJ2-7; 8 nucleotides align to TRBD1. Germline lookup yields CDR1 LNHDA and CDR2 SQIVND (reference sequence). The V gene end was trimmed by 8 bases and the J gene end by 0 bases; junction bases not matched to a gene: 9. This CDR3 contains 15 residues. The CDR3 protein is CASAMTGDSSYEQYF. The CDR3 bases are TGTGCCAGTGCCATGACAGGGGACAGCTCCTACGAGCAGTACTTC. Variable domain in full (rest from reference TRBV19 and TRBJ2-7): DGGITQSPKYLFRKEGQNVTLSCEQNLNHDAMYWYRQDPGQGLRLIYYSQIVNDFQKGDIAEGYSVSREKKESFPLTVTSAQKNPTAFYLCASAMTGDSSYEQYFGPGTRLTVT.

This clonotype was picked up many times. The genes are TRBV27 and TRBJ1-1; 8 bases map to TRBD1. The CDR3 length is 15 residues. Germline-derived CDR1 and CDR2 are MNHEY and SMNVEV (reference sequence). Trimming cost V 3 bases and J 5 bases; bases outside gene matches: 8. The chain's CDR3 is CASSLRYRGGTEAFF. In DNA, the CDR3 is TGTGCCAGCAGTTTGAGGTACAGGGGGGGAACTGAAGCTTTCTTT.

The rearrangement links TRBV6-2 or TRBV6-3 to TRBJ2-1; weak D call: TRBD2 (5 bases). The J call may be wrong; the DNA end is better matched by TRBJ2-7. CDR3 length: 15 residues. Germline loops: CDR1 MNHEY, CDR2 SVGEGT. CDR3 amino acids: CASSYVGLGSNEQYF. The CDR3 nucleotides are TGTGCCAGCAGTTACGTCGGACTGGGGTCCAATGAGCAGTACTTC.

This clonotype was seen a few times. V is TRBV30 and J is TRBJ2-2; 9 positions agree with TRBD2. V lost 7 bases to trimming and J lost 4 bases; unmatched junction nucleotides: 19. The CDR3 length is 18 residues. Germline lookup yields CDR1 GTSNPN and CDR2 SVGIG (reference sequence). CDR3 sequence: CASTDPASGAWGTGELFF. The DNA for the CDR3 is TGTGCCTCTACCGACCCAGCTAGCGGGGCTTGGGGCACCGGGGAGCTGTTTTTT.

This clonotype was seen ten or more times. The chain uses TRBV6-1 and TRBJ2-1; weak D call: TRBD1 (6 bases). Per germline, CDR1 MNHNS and CDR2 SASEGT. V was clipped by 7 bases and J by 8 bases, with 21 bases between them. This CDR3 region has 15 residues. The CDR3 nucleotides are TGTGCCAGCATAGGACCCCGGGACACTGGAGATGAGCAGTTCTTC. This gives the protein CASIGPRDTGDEQFF.

This clonotype showed up many times. The CDR3 region has the DNA TGTGCCAGCAGTTTATACCTCGGGACAGCGGTAGATACGCAGTATTTT. Its protein product is CASSLYLGTAVDTQYF. The chain carries TRBV27 and TRBJ2-3, with 7 bases fitting TRBD1. J lost 5 bases, V lost 1 base, and 9 bases had no gene match. This CDR3 has 16 residues. Germline assignment: CDR1 MNHEY and CDR2 SMNVEV (reference sequence).

This clonotype was seen ten or more times. The rearrangement joins TRBV3-1 to TRBJ1-1; D possibly corresponds to TRBD1 (6 bases). Germline V gene data show CDR1 as LGHDT and CDR2 as YNNKEL (reference sequence). The CDR3 length is 15 residues. Trimming cost V 4 bases and J 4 bases, with 16 bases left between them. For the CDR3, the DNA is TGTGCCAGCAGCCCCCGGGACACCCTACGCACTGAAGCTTTCTTT. Amino acid sequence: CASSPRDTLRTEAFF.

A few counts support this clonotype. The V and J genes are TRBV19 and TRBJ2-3; no clear D gene. Deletions cut 5 bases from V and 3 bases from J, with 18 bases between. The V gene's germline CDR1 is LNHDA and CDR2 SQIVND (reference sequence). There are 16 residues in the CDR3. The CDR3 loop reads CASSVAQAAETDTQYF. DNA of the CDR3: TGTGCCAGTAGTGTCGCGCAGGCCGCGGAAACAGATACGCAGTATTTT.

This clonotype was found many times. The chain is built from TRBV28 and TRBJ2-1; 11 positions match TRBD2. V lost 5 bases, J lost 8 bases, and 14 bases stayed unmatched. The CDR3 loop spans 17 amino acids. CDR1 is MDHEN and CDR2 is SYDVKM in the germline V gene. CDR3 nucleotide sequence: TGTGCCAGCAGTCCACCCCCCGCTAGCGGGAGGTGGGATGAGCAGTTCTTC. Translated: CASSPPPASGRWDEQFF. Supplemented by reference TRBV28 and TRBJ2-1, the full variable domain reads DVKVTQSSRYLVKRTGEKVFLECVQDMDHENMFWYRQDPGLGLRLIYFSYDVKMKEKGDIPEGYSVSREKKERFSLILESASTNQTSMYLCASSPPPASGRWDEQFFGPGTRLTVL.

The chain is built from TRBV4-2 and TRBJ1-2, with 8 nucleotides matching TRBD1. This CDR3 is 14 amino acids long. V lost 0 bases to trimming and J lost 10 bases; unmatched junction nucleotides: 7. The germline CDR1 and CDR2 sequences are LGHNA and YNFKEQ. The CDR3 region has the DNA TGTGCCAGCAGCCAAGAAGGAGCAGGGGGCGTCTACACCTTC. Translated: CASSQEGAGGVYTF.

This clonotype was picked up many times. The genes are TRBV20-1 and TRBJ2-5; the D gene is possibly TRBD2 (6 bases). Germline V gene data show CDR1 as DFQATT and CDR2 as SNEGSKA (reference sequence). V lost 1 base and J lost 1, with 10 bases in between. This CDR3 comprises 14 residues. CDR3 nucleotide sequence: TGCAGTGCTAGAGGTGGTAGCGGCCAAGAGACCCAGTACTTC. The encoded protein is CSARGGSGQETQYF.

At least ten counts were recorded for this clonotype. V is TRBV6-5 and J is TRBJ2-2; TRBD1 matches at 7 bases. After removal of 2 bases from V and 6 bases from J, the junction contained 6 bases not matched to a gene. This CDR3 is built from 15 residues. The germline CDR1 and CDR2 sequences are MNHEY and SVGAGI. CDR3 amino acids: CASSYARQGAGELFF. In DNA form, the CDR3 reads TGTGCCAGCAGTTACGCTAGACAGGGCGCCGGGGAGCTGTTTTTT.

This clonotype was seen a few times. This sequence joins TRBV27 and TRBJ1-6; tentatively, D is TRBD1 (6 bases). Germline lookup yields CDR1 MNHEY and CDR2 SMNVEV (reference sequence). The ends were cut back, 2 bases at V and 11 bases at J, with 13 bases in the middle. This CDR3 comprises 14 residues. The CDR3 DNA is TGTGCCAGCAGTTTAAACGGGGGCGGCGCACCCCTCCACTTT. As protein: CASSLNGGGAPLHF.

The sample holds many counts of this clonotype. V and J are TRBV7-2 and TRBJ2-4, with D possibly TRBD2 on 7 matching bases. The CDR3 sequence is 15 residues long. V gave up 1 base and J gave up 5 bases, with 12 bases separating them. Germline V gene sequence: CDR1 SGHTA, CDR2 FQGNSA. This CDR3 reads CASSLGGGRQNIQYF. The CDR3 DNA sequence: TGTGCCAGCAGCTTAGGGGGGGGGCGTCAAAACATTCAGTACTTC.

The gene calls are TRBV9 and TRBJ2-2; 8 positions agree with TRBD2. CDR3 length: 15 residues. CDR1 is SGDLS, CDR2 YYNGEE, per germline. V lost 2 bases and J lost 5; bases outside the gene matches: 5. CDR3 coding DNA: TGTGCCAGCAGCGTTAGCGGGAAGGTTACCGGGGAGCTGTTTTTT. Residues: CASSVSGKVTGELFF.

With regard to this clonotype: Given a much more abundant clone one base away, this may be a read error. V is TRBV29-1 and J is TRBJ1-1; D might be TRBD1 (5 bases). CDR3 length equals 13 residues. Deletions cut 6 bases from V and 4 bases from J, with 15 bases between. In germline, CDR1 is SQVTM, CDR2 ANQGSEA. For the CDR3, the DNA is TGCAGCGTGTTCTTGGCAGGGCCCACTGAAGCTTTCTTT. Amino acids: CSVFLAGPTEAFF.

V usage is TRBV29-1 and J usage is TRBJ2-7; a possible D gene is TRBD1 (5 bases). The V gene lost 2 bases and the J gene lost 5 bases, with 10 bases spanning the gap. Germline V gene sequence: CDR1 SQVTM, CDR2 ANQGSEA. The CDR3 runs 12 residues. The CDR3 nucleotides are TGCAGCGTTGAAAGGGCCAGGGACGAGCAGTACTTC. Translated: CSVERARDEQYF.

This clonotype was seen more than once but under ten times. The chain recombines TRBV11-3 with TRBJ1-1; D call uncertain. Germline values: CDR1 SGHNT, CDR2 YENEEA. V gave up 5 bases and J gave up 10 bases, with 14 bases separating them. CDR3 size: 12 residues. The CDR3 here is CASSPDPRGAFF. The CDR3 nucleotides read TGTGCCAGCAGCCCGGACCCCCGAGGAGCTTTCTTT.

This clonotype was counted only a few times. The rearrangement links TRBV30 to TRBJ2-6; the D gene is possibly TRBD2 (7 bases). Germline assignment: CDR1 GTSNPN and CDR2 SVGIG (reference sequence). V lost 6 bases and J lost 0, with 15 bases in between. CDR3 length: 16 amino acids. CDR3 coding DNA: TGTGCCTGCAGCGGGACACAGGCCTCTGGGGCCAACGTCCTGACTTTC. Its protein is CACSGTQASGANVLTF.

This clonotype showed up just a few times. V gene TRBV4-1 combines with J gene TRBJ2-2, with D hard to call. The CDR3 totals 13 residues. CDR1 is MGHRA and CDR2 is YSYEKL in the germline V gene. The V gene lost 1 base and the J gene lost 6 bases, with 6 bases spanning the gap. CDR3 in amino acids: CASSQVLSGELFF. Here the CDR3 DNA reads TGCGCCAGCAGCCAAGTTTTGTCCGGGGAGCTGTTTTTT.

This clonotype was seen a handful of times. V gene TRBV20-1 combines with J gene TRBJ1-2; tentatively, D is TRBD1 (6 bases). The CDR3 spans 12 residues. Germline V gene lookup returns CDR1 DFQATT and CDR2 SNEGSKA (reference sequence). Trimming stripped 4 bases from V and 8 bases from J, with 14 bases between. CDR3 in amino acids: CSATTGSGGYTF. CDR3 sequence (DNA): TGCAGTGCTACCACAGGGTCGGGAGGCTACACCTTC.

On this clonotype itself: A single base separates this from a much larger clone, so it may be a read error. This chain uses TRBV13 with TRBJ2-1; D remains ambiguous. The CDR3 runs to 16 residues. The V end was cut by 7 bases, the J end by 9 bases, with 25 bases between. The germline CDR1 and CDR2 sequences are PRHDT and FYEKMQ (reference sequence). CDR3 in DNA: TGTGCCAGCAACTCCCTGGAAGTATCCAAAGTCACTGAGCAGTTCTTC. This codes for CASNSLEVSKVTEQFF.

On this clonotype: A read error may produce the germline difference seen at one junction end. J is TRBJ2-7 and V is TRBV12-3 or TRBV12-4, with D possibly being TRBD2 (6 bases). The CDR3 is made up of 14 amino acids. The CDR3 DNA follows: TGTGCCAGCGGTTTAACCGGCGGGGCCTACGAGCAGTACTTC. This gives the protein CASGLTGGAYEQYF.

This clonotype was counted only a few times. The chain carries TRBV20-1 and TRBJ2-1; no clear D. Trimming shortened V by 0 bases and J by 8 bases, and 20 bases separated the two germline ends. CDR3 size: 16 residues. The germline V gene encodes CDR1 DFQATT and CDR2 SNEGSKA (reference sequence). The DNA for the CDR3 is TGCAGTGCTAGAGATGGCAGAACAGTTTTATACGATGAGCAGTTCTTC. Amino acid sequence: CSARDGRTVLYDEQFF.

This clonotype was detected a few times. The chain recombines TRBV5-5 with TRBJ1-1; TRBD1 matches 8 bases. This CDR3 has 13 amino acids. Germline V gives CDR1 SGHKS, CDR2 YYEKEE (reference sequence). The V segment lost 0 bases and the J segment 11 bases; nucleotides outside the gene matches: 6. CDR3 DNA sequence: TGTGCCAGCAGCTTGGGCCAGGGGGCGCGGGCTTTCTTT. Its protein is CASSLGQGARAFF.